This TCR beta chain was retrieved from a study of T cells after yellow fever vaccination. Study context: Low-cell-number fractions underwent preparation using SMART-Seq v4 Ultra Low Input. Study-wide results and limits: Contaminating bulk clonotypes could be abundant in FACS-sorted repertoires. Although most clonotypes did not, a small share appeared in both CD4 and CD8 compartments.

Trimming pared 1 base from V and 4 bases from J, leaving 7 bases between. The germline V gene encodes CDR1 SGHRS and CDR2 YFSETQ. The CDR3 extends over 13 amino acids. Turning to this clonotype: Its antigen is not known.

5'RACE template switching generated TCR cDNA, adding a universal primer site and UMIs. MiXCR, applied by TCRdb to the 5' RACE reads, yields one record per CDR3 protein. The table records more than 350,000 distinct CDR3 sequences, approximately 10% of them present only once. The V gene is TRBV5-1, the J gene TRBJ2-3, with D unclear. The sample was PBMCs, taken on the day of the first yellow fever vaccination. The sequence came from a man aged 18 to 29 who received the YFV17D yellow fever vaccine. The CDR3 region has the DNA TGCGCCAGCAGCTTGCGGACGGCAGATACGCAGTATTTT. It specifies CASSLRTADTQYF.